This TCR beta chain came from a study of cytomegalovirus exposure and HLA in healthy donors. Trimming cost V 4 bases and J 3 bases, with 6 bases left between them. This CDR3 comprises 13 residues. Looked up from germline, CDR1 is MNHNS and CDR2 is SASEGT. PCR employed 60 Vbeta and 13 Jbeta primers. Libraries were prepared by immunoSEQ multiplex PCR; TCRdb keeps only in-frame clonotypes and omits some of them. Of 150,000 to 200,000 clones detected, 84% appear once; the ten largest clones hold around 0.24%. Sequenced sample: PBMCs. This clonotype was obtained from a boy between 10 and 17 years old in good health and CMV-seronegative. The genes are TRBV6-1 and TRBJ1-4; no firm D call. The CDR3 spells CASSATANEKLFF. The CDR3, as DNA: TGTGCCAGCAGTGCCACTGCTAATGAAAAACTGTTTTTT.